This TCR beta chain stems from a study of CD8 T cells in ankylosing spondylitis. Study outcomes and limitations: There was reportedly significant enrichment of clones that were disease-linked in matched ankylosing spondylitis synovial fluid. Some of the motif variants had earlier been found in reactive arthritis patients' fluid and blood. For ankylosing spondylitis blood, a TCR beta motif of fewer than 10 highly homologous variants appeared characteristic.

TCRdb itself ran the 5' RACE reads through MiXCR, one entry per CDR3 protein. This sample carries tens of thousands of distinct CDR3 sequences, roughly 8.8% of them seen once, and the ten largest clones take more than 30%. CDR1 and CDR2 from the germline V gene are SQVTM and ANQGSEA. V lost 7 bases to trimming and J lost 4 bases; unmatched junction nucleotides: 8. This CDR3 is built from 14 residues. Concerning this clonotype itself: Its antigen remains unidentified.

This chain uses TRBV29-1 with TRBJ1-3, with 9 nucleotides matching TRBD1. The sequence was collected from a male donor with ankylosing spondylitis. Sequencing was done on a sample of blood, either unsorted or a sorted T cell fraction (not recorded which). CDR3 coding DNA: TGCAGCGCCCAAACAGGGGGCGACGGAAACACCATATATTTT. This sequence encodes CSAQTGGDGNTIYF.